This T cell receptor (beta chain) was retrieved from a study of blood T cells in healthy people across ages. About the research overall: Template switching retrieved approximately one barcoded beta molecule for each two T cells.

In its sample, this clonotype was seen a few times. With a J-beta primer mix and a sample-barcoded 5' primer, a second PCR ran about 7 to 11 cycles. TCRdb reprocessed the 5' RACE reads via MiXCR and lists one record per CDR3 protein. The sample includes a few hundred thousand distinct CDR3 sequences, roughly a quarter of them seen just once. The CDR3 has 14 amino acids. Trimming at V came to 1 base and at J to 5 bases, leaving 0 bases not matched to a gene. Germline assignment: CDR1 LNHNV and CDR2 YYDKDF (reference sequence). The sample also formed part of further work on T cells of mothers and their children. That work adds: A few mothers and their six children, all healthy Caucasians, donated. Each child gave approximately 3.2 million TCR beta CDR3 reads (each mother, over 8.5 million). Biologically related mothers and children overlapped slightly more than unrelated pairs, a non-significant difference.

The sample taken for sequencing was blood. V is TRBV15 and J is TRBJ2-5; 11 positions match TRBD2. This clonotype was sampled from a boy aged 2-9 years in good health. In DNA, the CDR3 is TGTGCCACCAGCAGAGGGACTAGCGGGGAGACCCAGTACTTC. Encoded protein: CATSRGTSGETQYF. Complete variable domain (other parts from reference TRBV15 and TRBJ2-5): DAMVIQNPRYQVTQFGKPVTLSCSQTLNHNVMYWYQQKSSQAPKLLFHYYDKDFNNEADTPDNFQSRRPNTSFCFLDIRSPGLGDTAMYLCATSRGTSGETQYFGPGTRLLVL.